This T cell receptor (beta chain) was sequenced for a study of identical twins. It was template switching that added a universal primer site, and there were unique molecular identifiers on the cDNA. TCRdb passed the 5' RACE reads through MiXCR, listing each CDR3 protein once. This table has under 250,000 distinct CDR3 sequences, around a tenth appearing once. V was cut by 4 bases and J by 2 bases, with 11 bases left in between. Germline V gives CDR1 GTSNPN, CDR2 SVGIG (reference sequence). This CDR3 has 13 amino acids. Only healthy Caucasians were enrolled as donors. The clonotype comes from a woman aged 18-35 years in good health. The chain is built from TRBV30 and TRBJ1-2, with a tentative D call TRBD1 (6 bases). Sequencing was performed on memory (CD45RO+) T cells sorted from blood. The CDR3 region is CAWMSQGNYGYTF. DNA of the CDR3: TGTGCCTGGATGTCGCAGGGGAACTATGGCTACACCTTC.